Below, one T cell receptor beta chain is given with its context. The sample is drawn from a study of blood T cell repertoires in COVID-19. As for the study in general: Acute-phase and convalescent COVID-19 samples originated in the United States, Italy and Spain. Sources were T cells, B-cell-depleted T cells, or PBMCs; the material itself was cDNA or gDNA.

CDR1 is MDHEN and CDR2 is SYDVKM in the germline V gene. CDR3 length equals 14 residues. V lost 5 bases, J lost 4 bases, and 12 bases lay in between. As processed by the authors: Estimates of nucleated cell counts were drawn from the amplification of reference gene primers. The protocol was immunoSEQ multiplex PCR, while the TCRdb copy is restricted to in-frame clones and leaves out a portion. The DNA gave D and trimming, while V, J and clone size come from that table. Altogether about 270,000 clones are present, about four fifths being singletons, with the ten largest covering 5.7%. Sequenced input: peripheral blood. V gene TRBV28 combines with J gene TRBJ1-5; a possible D gene is TRBD1 (6 bases). The sequence was obtained from an elderly man with acute or convalescent COVID-19. CDR3 amino acids: CASSPGTINQPQHF. In nucleotides, the CDR3 is TGTGCCAGCAGTCCCGGGACAATAAATCAGCCCCAGCATTTT.